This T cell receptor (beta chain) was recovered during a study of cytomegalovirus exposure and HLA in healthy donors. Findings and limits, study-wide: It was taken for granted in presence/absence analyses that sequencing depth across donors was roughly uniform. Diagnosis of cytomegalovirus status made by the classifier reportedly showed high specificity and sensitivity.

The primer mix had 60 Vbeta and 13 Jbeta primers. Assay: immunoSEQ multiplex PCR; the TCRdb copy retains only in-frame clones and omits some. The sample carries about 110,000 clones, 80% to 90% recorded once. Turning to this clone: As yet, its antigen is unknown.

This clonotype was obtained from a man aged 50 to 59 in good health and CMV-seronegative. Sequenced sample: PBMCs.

CDR3 protein: CASSFAGGKETQYF. The CDR3 region has the DNA TGTGCCAGCAGCTTCGCCGGGGGGAAGGAGACCCAGTACTTC. The chain is built from TRBV11-3 and TRBJ2-5; 7 nucleotides line up with TRBD2. V shed 3 bases, J shed 5 bases, and the junction held 6 bases outside the gene matches. CDR3 length equals 14 residues. Germline V gene sequence: CDR1 SGHNT, CDR2 YENEEA.